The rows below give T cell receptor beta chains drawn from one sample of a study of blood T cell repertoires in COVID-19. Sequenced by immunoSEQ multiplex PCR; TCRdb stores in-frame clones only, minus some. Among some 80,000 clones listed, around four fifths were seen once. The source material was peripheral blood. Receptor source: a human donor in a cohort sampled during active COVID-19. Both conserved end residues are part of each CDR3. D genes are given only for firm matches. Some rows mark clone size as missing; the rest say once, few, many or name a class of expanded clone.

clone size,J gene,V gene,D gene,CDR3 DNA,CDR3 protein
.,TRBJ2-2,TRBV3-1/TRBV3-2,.,TGTGCCAGCAGCCCCTCCGCGGACGGGGAGCTGTTTTTT,CASSPSADGELFF
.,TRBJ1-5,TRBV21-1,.,TGTGCCAGCAGCAAAGTCCCAGGGGGCCTTCACAAAACCCATAGCAATCAGCCCCAGCATTTT,CASSKVPGGLHKTHSNQPQHF
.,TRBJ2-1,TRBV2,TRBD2,TGTGCCAGCGGGCTAGCGGGACCAAATGAGCAGTTCTTC,CASGLAGPNEQFF
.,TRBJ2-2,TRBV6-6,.,TGTGCCAGCAGTTACCAAAACACCGGGGAGCTGTTTTTT,CASSYQNTGELFF
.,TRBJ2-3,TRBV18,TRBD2,TGTGCCAGCTCACCACTAGCGGGGGCCATCACAGATACGCAGTATTTT,CASSPLAGAITDTQYF
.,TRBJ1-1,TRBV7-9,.,TGTGCCAGCAGCTTAGAGGCACTTCAGGGAGGGAGACGCGCTTTCTTT,CASSLEALQGGRRAFF
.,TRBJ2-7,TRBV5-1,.,TGCGCCAGCAGCTTTTCGGGGGGCGCGGGGAGCTACGAGCAGTACTTC,CASSFSGGAGSYEQYF
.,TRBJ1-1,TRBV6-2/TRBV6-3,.,TGTGCCAGCAGCCGTGACAGTGGGGTTGGGACTGAAGCTTTCTTT,CASSRDSGVGTEAFF
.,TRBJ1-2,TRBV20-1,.,TGCAGTGTACCAGGCTATGGCTACACCTTC,CSVPGYGYTF
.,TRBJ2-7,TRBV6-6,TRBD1,TGTGCCAGCAGTCTTCAGGGGGCGCGCAACGAGCAGTACTTC,CASSLQGARNEQYF
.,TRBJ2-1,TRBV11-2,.,TGTGCCAGCAGCTTAGATAAGGAGCGGCCATCCTACAATGAGCAGTTCTTC,CASSLDKERPSYNEQFF
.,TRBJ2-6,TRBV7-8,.,TGTGCCAGCAGCCCGGGTGACGGGGCCAACGTCCTGACTTTC,CASSPGDGANVLTF
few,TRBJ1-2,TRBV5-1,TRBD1,TGCGCCAGCGGTCAGGGGGGAGACTATGGCTACACCTTC,CASGQGGDYGYTF
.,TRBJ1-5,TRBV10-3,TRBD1,TGTGCCATCAGTGAAGGACAGGGAGGCAATCAGCCCCAGCATTTT,CAISEGQGGNQPQHF
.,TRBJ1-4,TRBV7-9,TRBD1,TGTGCCAGCGGAACAGGGGGAGCTACGGAAAAACTGTTTTTT,CASGTGGATEKLFF
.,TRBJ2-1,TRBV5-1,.,TGCGCCAGCAGCCCGTCTAGTTCTGGAGTTGAGCAGTTCTTC,CASSPSSSGVEQFF
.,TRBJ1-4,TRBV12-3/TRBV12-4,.,TGTGCCAGCAGTGCCAGCGGAAAACTGTTTTTT,CASSASGKLFF
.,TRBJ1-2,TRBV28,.,TGTGCCAGCAGTTTTTACGACAGACCTAGGGGCTACACCTTC,CASSFYDRPRGYTF
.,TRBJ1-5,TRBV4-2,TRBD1,TGTGCCAGCAGCCCCGGCGACAGGGGGCCGAATCAGCCCCAGCATTTT,CASSPGDRGPNQPQHF
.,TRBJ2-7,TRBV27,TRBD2,TGTGCCAGCAGTTTTCGGGAGGGGTACGACTACGAGCAGTACTTC,CASSFREGYDYEQYF
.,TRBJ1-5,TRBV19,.,TGTGCCAGTAATGAAGACACCAAGAGCAATCAGCCCCAGCATTTT,CASNEDTKSNQPQHF
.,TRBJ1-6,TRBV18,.,TGTGCCAGCTCGCCTGGGGGGACCGGTACTTCACCCCTCCACTTT,CASSPGGTGTSPLHF
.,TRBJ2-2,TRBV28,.,TGTGCCAGCAGCCCCCCTCCGGCGAACACCGGGGAGCTGTTTTTT,CASSPPPANTGELFF
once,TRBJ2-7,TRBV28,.,TGTGCCAGCAGTTTATCGTCGGGGGGCGCACGAAACGAGCAGTACTTC,CASSLSSGGARNEQYF
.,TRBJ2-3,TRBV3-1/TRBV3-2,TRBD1,TGTGCCAGCAGCCCTGCGGACAGGCCCAGCACAGATACGCAGTATTTT,CASSPADRPSTDTQYF
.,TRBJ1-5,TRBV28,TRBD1,TGTGCCAGCAGTTCGACAGGGATAGGGGGTCAGCCCCAGCATTTT,CASSSTGIGGQPQHF
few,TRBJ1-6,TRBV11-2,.,TGTGCCAGCAGCTTAGCGGGGTTAGCACCCCTCCACTTT,CASSLAGLAPLHF
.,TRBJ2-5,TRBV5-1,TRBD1,TGCGCCAGCAGCATACTGGGACAGCTCCAAGAGACCCAGTACTTC,CASSILGQLQETQYF
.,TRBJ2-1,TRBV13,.,TGTGCCAGCAGCTTAGATCAGGGGGGCGGGAATGAGCAGTTCTTC,CASSLDQGGGNEQFF
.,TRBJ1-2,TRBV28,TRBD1,TGTGCCAGCACCGACCCGCAGGGGGCGAAGGGCTACACCTTC,CASTDPQGAKGYTF
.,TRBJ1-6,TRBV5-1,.,TGCGCCAGCAGCTTGGAGAGGGCGGTGGGTTCACCCCTCCACTTT,CASSLERAVGSPLHF
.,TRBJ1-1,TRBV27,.,TGTGCCAGCAGTTTGAGACCCAGGGGAGGGTCGAACACTGAAGCTTTCTTT,CASSLRPRGGSNTEAFF
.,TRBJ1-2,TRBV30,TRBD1,TGTGCCTGGAGTTCGACAGGGGCGCAGAGCTACACCTTC,CAWSSTGAQSYTF
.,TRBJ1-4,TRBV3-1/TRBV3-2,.,TGTGCCTCCACGGGGGATAATGAAAAACTGTTTTTT,CASTGDNEKLFF
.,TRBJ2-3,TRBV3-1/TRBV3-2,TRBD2,TGTGCCAGCACCCTCTCAGCGGGATCTAGCACAGATACGCAGTATTTT,CASTLSAGSSTDTQYF
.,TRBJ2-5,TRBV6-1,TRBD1,TGTGCCAGCAGTGAAGCTGTGGGACAGGGTTCTAAGACCCAGTACTTC,CASSEAVGQGSKTQYF
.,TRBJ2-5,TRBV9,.,TGTGCCAGCAGCGGTCACAGGGATGGGGAGACCCAGTACTTC,CASSGHRDGETQYF
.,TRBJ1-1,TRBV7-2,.,TGTGCCAGCAGCTTAGCAGGAGGGAACACTGAAGCTTTCTTT,CASSLAGGNTEAFF
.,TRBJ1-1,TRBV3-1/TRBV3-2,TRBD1,TGTGCCAGCAGTCAACAGGGGGCGACGGGCACTGAAGCTTTCTTT,CASSQQGATGTEAFF
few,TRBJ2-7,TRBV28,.,TGTGCCAGCATGCAGGGCTACGAGCAGTACTTC,CASMQGYEQYF
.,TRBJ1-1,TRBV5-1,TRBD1,TGCGCCAGCAGTAACCGGACAGGGGGAAGGACTGAAGCTTTCTTT,CASSNRTGGRTEAFF
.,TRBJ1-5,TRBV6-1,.,TGTGCCAGCAGTGAAGCGCGGGGGAATCAGCCCCAGCATTTT,CASSEARGNQPQHF
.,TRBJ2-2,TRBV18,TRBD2,TGTGCCAGCTCACGCGGGGGGATTGACACCGGGGAGCTGTTTTTT,CASSRGGIDTGELFF
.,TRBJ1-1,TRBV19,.,TGTGCCAGTAGTATAGTGAGGAACACTGAAGCTTTCTTT,CASSIVRNTEAFF
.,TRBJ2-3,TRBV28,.,TGTGCCAGCAGTTTACACGGAGGGACAGATACGCAGTATTTT,CASSLHGGTDTQYF